Below, 18 T cell receptor beta chains from the same sample are listed, as sequenced in a study of chemoradiotherapy in HPV16-positive cancers. TCRdb's table, derived via immunoSEQ multiplex PCR, lists solely in-frame clones and lacks some. Of some 940 clones listed, nearly 90% are singletons. Source: tumor tissue, taken from a patient who underwent chemoradiotherapy. These receptors all stem from a human donor with HPV-associated anogenital cancer.

The chain recombines TRBV5-1 with TRBJ2-7; a possible D gene is TRBD2 (6 bases). The CDR3 has 14 amino acids. V was clipped by 0 bases and J by 2 bases, with 9 bases between them. Germline V lookup: CDR1 SGHRS, CDR2 YFSETQ. CDR3 sequence (DNA): TGCGCCAGCAGCTTGGTGGGGGGTACCTACGAGCAGTACTTC. Its protein is CASSLVGGTYEQYF.

CDR3 protein: CASRSPGVSVYEQYF. The CDR3 nucleotides are TGTGCCAGCAGATCCCCGGGGGTGTCTGTTTACGAGCAGTACTTC. The rearrangement uses TRBV28 and TRBJ2-7, with TRBD2 as a possible D gene (6 bases). The CDR3 is 15 amino acids. Germline V gene lookup returns CDR1 MDHEN and CDR2 SYDVKM. Trimming took 6 bases from V and 4 from J, leaving 19 bases between them.

This clone showed up just once. The V and J genes are TRBV28 and TRBJ2-5; D is ambiguous. Trimming left V 3 bases short and J 5 bases short, with 22 bases between. Germline V gene sequence: CDR1 MDHEN, CDR2 SYDVKM. CDR3 length: 17 amino acids. CDR3 loop: CASSFPSDGIFDETQYF. The CDR3 nucleotides are TGTGCCAGCAGTTTCCCCTCCGATGGGATATTCGACGAGACCCAGTACTTC. The variable domain in full, with the rest retrieved from reference TRBV28 and TRBJ2-5, is DVKVTQSSRYLVKRTGEKVFLECVQDMDHENMFWYRQDPGLGLRLIYFSYDVKMKEKGDIPEGYSVSREKKERFSLILESASTNQTSMYLCASSFPSDGIFDETQYFGPGTRLLVL.

The chain couples TRBV19 to TRBJ2-5; D is unresolved. The germline V gene encodes CDR1 LNHDA and CDR2 SQIVND (reference sequence). This CDR3 contains 14 residues. The ends were cut back, 0 bases at V and 11 bases at J, with 16 bases in the middle. The CDR3 sequence is CASSIDLSADEQYF. In nucleotides, the CDR3 is TGTGCCAGTAGTATAGACCTTTCGGCAGATGAGCAGTACTTC.

The genes are TRBV27 and TRBJ2-1, with D unresolved. The CDR3 spans 16 residues. The V and J ends lost 0 bases and 6 bases respectively, with 15 bases between them. Germline CDR1 is MNHEY and CDR2 is SMNVEV (reference sequence). CDR3 DNA sequence: TGTGCCAGCAGTTTATCTATCCTAGATGGGTTCAATGAGCAGTTCTTC. Protein sequence: CASSLSILDGFNEQFF.

This chain joins TRBV11-1 and TRBJ2-7, with 11 positions matching TRBD2. V lost 1 base to trimming and J lost 1 base; unmatched junction nucleotides: 3. In germline, CDR1 is SGHAT, CDR2 FQDESV (reference sequence). The CDR3 runs to 16 residues. CDR3 in amino acids: CASSLGLAGGSYEQYF. The CDR3 DNA sequence: TGTGCCAGCAGCTTAGGGCTAGCGGGAGGATCCTACGAGCAGTACTTC.

The chain links TRBV5-4 to TRBJ2-7; D may be TRBD2 (6 bases). CDR1 and CDR2 (germline): SGHNT, YYREEE (reference sequence). This CDR3 contains 15 residues. V lost 1 base and J lost 6, with 17 bases in between. In nucleotides, the CDR3 is TGTGCCAGCAGCTTGCCGGGGGACTTAGCGAGCGAGCAGTACTTC. Amino acid sequence: CASSLPGDLASEQYF.

The chain has TRBV6-1 and TRBJ2-3; 8 bases are shared with TRBD2. Germline lookup yields CDR1 MNHNS and CDR2 SASEGT. CDR3 size: 15 residues. Germline trimming cut 3 bases from V and 3 bases from J; bases unmatched to any gene: 5. Here the CDR3 DNA reads TGTGCCAGCAGTGACGGAGCGGGGGTTACAGATACGCAGTATTTT. It translates to CASSDGAGVTDTQYF.

V gene TRBV5-1 combines with J gene TRBJ2-3, with 8 bases fitting TRBD2. The CDR3 covers 15 residues. From germline, CDR1 is SGHRS and CDR2 YFSETQ. J lost 2 bases, V lost 2 bases, and 4 bases had no gene match. CDR3 sequence reads: CASSLISGNTDTQYF. For the CDR3, the DNA is TGCGCCAGCAGCTTAATTAGCGGGAACACAGATACGCAGTATTTT. The full variable domain, its missing parts supplied by reference TRBV5-1 and TRBJ2-3, is KAGVTQTPRYLIKTRGQQVTLSCSPISGHRSVSWYQQTPGQGLQFLFEYFSETQRNKGNFPGRFSGRQFSNSRSEMNVSTLELGDSALYLCASSLISGNTDTQYFGPGTRLTVL.

This chain connects TRBV5-1 to TRBJ2-1, with D tentatively TRBD1 or TRBD2 (6 bases each). The ends were cut back, 6 bases at V and 6 bases at J, with 19 bases in the middle. Per germline, CDR1 SGHRS and CDR2 YFSETQ. CDR3 length: 15 residues. CDR3 residues: CASTRGGGSLNEQFF. CDR3 DNA: TGCGCCAGCACGAGAGGGGGAGGTTCTCTCAATGAGCAGTTCTTC.

This chain joins TRBV6-5 and TRBJ1-1; unclear D gene. Between the trimmed V and J ends, which lost 5 bases and 6 bases, there was a span of 10 bases. From germline, CDR1 is MNHEY and CDR2 SVGAGI. This CDR3 has 12 amino acids. DNA of the CDR3: TGTGCCAGCAGTGGTGGGAGAGCTGAAGCTTTCTTT. The encoded protein is CASSGGRAEAFF.

V usage is TRBV5-1 and J usage is TRBJ2-3; 8 bases are a match to TRBD2. CDR1 and CDR2 from the germline V gene are SGHRS and YFSETQ. The length of the CDR3 is 16 residues. V lost 0 bases, J lost 2 bases, and 5 bases stayed unmatched. This CDR3 is CASSLEAGGLTDTQYF. DNA for the CDR3: TGCGCCAGCAGCTTGGAGGCGGGAGGACTCACAGATACGCAGTATTTT.

The chain uses TRBV15 and TRBJ1-2, with TRBD1 matching over 8 bases. The CDR3 is 16 residues long. Looked up from germline, CDR1 is LNHNV and CDR2 is YYDKDF (reference sequence). After removal of 0 bases from V and 5 bases from J, the junction contained 8 bases not matched to a gene. DNA of the CDR3: TGTGCCACCAGCAGAGATAACCAGGACAGGGAATATGGCTACACCTTC. It codes for CATSRDNQDREYGYTF.

The chain uses TRBV28 and TRBJ1-3; D gene ambiguous. The CDR3 is 14 amino acids. With 2 bases removed from V and 4 bases from J, the gap between germline ends came to 9 bases. Germline CDR1 is MDHEN and CDR2 is SYDVKM. CDR3 in DNA: TGTGCCAGCAGTTTAGTCGGGGAAGGAAACACCATATATTTT. Encoded protein: CASSLVGEGNTIYF.

This chain uses TRBV7-9 with TRBJ2-7; D gene uncertain. Trimming removed 5 bases at V and 3 bases at J, with 5 bases between. Germline V gene data show CDR1 as SEHNR and CDR2 as FQNEAQ (reference sequence). The CDR3 spans 11 residues. The CDR3 DNA reads TGTGCCAGCAGCCACGACTACGAGCAGTACTTC. It yields the protein CASSHDYEQYF.

This CDR3 is CAWSVLGGQPQHF. For the CDR3, the DNA is TGTGCCTGGAGTGTACTCGGTGGACAGCCCCAGCATTTT. The chain uses TRBV30 and TRBJ1-5; D call uncertain. V was trimmed by 0 bases and J by 7 bases, leaving 10 bases between them. The CDR3 has 13 residues. The germline V gene encodes CDR1 GTSNPN and CDR2 SVGIG (reference sequence).

The chain recombines TRBV30 with TRBJ1-2; D uncertain. V lost 8 bases and J lost 7, with 14 bases in between. Germline V gene sequence: CDR1 GTSNPN, CDR2 SVGIG (reference sequence). This CDR3 spans 11 amino acids. In DNA form, the CDR3 reads TGTGCCGCCGGACGGACGGCTGGCTACACCTTC. Its translation: CAAGRTAGYTF.

The chain links TRBV5-1 to TRBJ1-1; TRBD1 is a possible D gene (6 bases). This CDR3 spans 14 amino acids. CDR1 is SGHRS, CDR2 YFSETQ, per germline. V dropped 1 base and J dropped 6 bases, with 13 bases sitting between them. CDR3 protein: CASSLSQGTPEAFF. In nucleotides, the CDR3 is TGCGCCAGCAGCTTGAGCCAGGGGACCCCTGAAGCTTTCTTT.